This passage covers 30 T cell receptor beta chains from one sample sequenced in a study of early T cells in non-severe SARS-CoV-2 infection. TCRdb ran MiXCR on the 5' RACE reads and lists one entry per CDR3 protein. Among 65,000 to 90,000 distinct CDR3 sequences, around 12% were seen once, and the ten largest hold about 4.2%. What was sequenced was whole blood. Every receptor here comes from an adult who was a healthcare worker with PCR-confirmed SARS-CoV-2 infection or an uninfected control (not recorded which).

In this sample, this clonotype turned up a few times. This rearrangement joins TRBV5-1 to TRBJ1-1; D gene uncertain. The CDR3 extends over 13 amino acids. V was trimmed by 2 bases and J by 0 bases, leaving 5 bases between them. Germline V gene data show CDR1 as SGHRS and CDR2 as YFSETQ. CDR3 sequence reads: CASSLDLNTEAFF. The CDR3 DNA sequence: TGCGCCAGCAGCTTAGACCTGAACACTGAAGCTTTCTTT.

The rearrangement links TRBV15 to TRBJ2-3; maybe TRBD1 (5 bases). This CDR3 spans 15 amino acids. Germline V gene data show CDR1 as LNHNV and CDR2 as YYDKDF (reference sequence). V lost 0 bases to trimming and J lost 4 bases, with 11 bases between them. CDR3 nucleotides: TGTGCCACCAGCAGAGATCGTCAGGGCGCAGATACGCAGTATTTT. Amino acid sequence: CATSRDRQGADTQYF.

This clonotype was detected only a few times. J is TRBJ1-1 and V is TRBV25-1, with D perhaps TRBD1 (6 bases). This CDR3 contains 12 residues. V was clipped by 4 bases and J by 7 bases, with 10 bases between them. Germline V lookup: CDR1 MGHDK, CDR2 SYGVNS. CDR3 DNA sequence: TGTGCCAGCAGTGGACAGGTTCTTGAAGCTTTCTTT. This sequence encodes CASSGQVLEAFF.

This clonotype was counted between two and nine times. The chain combines TRBV11-2 with TRBJ2-2; 8 nucleotides align to TRBD2. Per germline, CDR1 SGHAT and CDR2 FQNNGV. The length of the CDR3 is 15 residues. With V trimmed by 5 bases and J by 3 bases, 5 bases remained unmatched. CDR3 DNA: TGTGCCAGCAGCCGCGCACTAGCGGACACCGGGGAGCTGTTTTTT. This gives the protein CASSRALADTGELFF.

This clonotype was observed a few times. The J gene is TRBJ2-3, the V gene TRBV20-1; TRBD2 might be the D (6 bases). The CDR3 contains 15 residues. Germline V gene sequence: CDR1 DFQATT, CDR2 SNEGSKA (reference sequence). Trimming removed 5 bases at V and 2 bases at J, with 17 bases between. CDR3: CSAQRDSPFTDTQYF. The DNA for the CDR3 is TGCAGTGCTCAAAGGGACTCGCCCTTCACAGATACGCAGTATTTT.

This clonotype was picked up many times. V gene TRBV28 combines with J gene TRBJ2-7; 9 nucleotides agree with TRBD2. The germline gives CDR1 MDHEN, CDR2 SYDVKM. V was clipped by 6 bases and J by 1 base; unmatched bases: 7. The CDR3 runs to 15 residues. The CDR3 coding sequence is TGTGCCAGCAGCCAGACTAGCGGCCGTTCCTACGAGCAGTACTTC. This translates into CASSQTSGRSYEQYF.

The chain couples TRBV12-3 or TRBV12-4 to TRBJ1-2; 8 bases are shared with TRBD1. The junction had 11 bases not matched to a gene; V was cut back by 6 bases and J by 8 bases. The CDR3 runs to 14 residues. CDR3 in amino acids: CASSPLTGVSGYTF. The CDR3, as DNA: TGTGCCAGCAGCCCCCTGACAGGGGTTTCCGGCTACACCTTC.

The table lists this clonotype with a few counts. The chain combines TRBV18 with TRBJ2-5; D might be TRBD2 (5 bases). The length of the CDR3 is 15 residues. The germline V and J ends were trimmed by 1 base and 11 bases, with 20 bases remaining between them. Per germline, CDR1 KGHSH and CDR2 LQKENI. The CDR3 loop is CASSPRVDGGSIQYF. The CDR3 nucleotides are TGTGCCAGCTCACCACGTGTCGACGGAGGTTCGATTCAGTACTTC.

The gene calls are TRBV3-1 and TRBJ2-5; TRBD2 matches at 8 bases. Germline V CDR1 and CDR2: LGHDT, YNNKEL (reference sequence). The CDR3 runs to 16 residues. The junction had 12 bases not matched to a gene; V was cut back by 5 bases and J by 4 bases. CDR3 amino acids: CASSFRSPLAGETQYF. For the CDR3, the DNA is TGTGCCAGCAGCTTTCGCTCCCCTCTAGCGGGAGAGACCCAGTACTTC.

This clonotype was counted only a few times. The chain employs TRBV7-8 and TRBJ2-3; TRBD1 agrees at 8 bases. CDR1 is SGHVS and CDR2 is FQNEAQ in the germline V gene. The CDR3 sequence is 15 residues long. V lost 5 bases to trimming and J lost 3 bases; unmatched junction nucleotides: 7. This chain's CDR3 is CASSLRQGKTDTQYF. The CDR3 DNA is TGTGCCAGCAGCCTCCGACAGGGGAAGACAGATACGCAGTATTTT.

There are a few counts of this clonotype. This chain connects TRBV5-1 to TRBJ2-5; maybe TRBD1 (6 bases). Trimming shortened V by 4 bases and J by 5 bases, and 18 bases separated the two germline ends. The CDR3 extends over 15 amino acids. In germline, CDR1 is SGHRS, CDR2 YFSETQ. CDR3 amino acids: CASSVTGTPSETQYF. CDR3 DNA: TGCGCCAGCAGCGTTACAGGGACCCCGAGCGAGACCCAGTACTTC.

This clonotype was detected only a few times. The rearrangement uses TRBV6-1 and TRBJ2-5; a weak D match, TRBD2 (6 bases). The V and J ends lost 1 base and 4 bases respectively, with 19 bases between them. The CDR3 is 17 amino acids. CDR1 is MNHNS and CDR2 is SASEGT in the germline V gene. The CDR3 region has the DNA TGTGCCAGCAGTGAAGATGTGGGGACTGTGATAGGAGAGACCCAGTACTTC. Translating gives CASSEDVGTVIGETQYF.

J is TRBJ2-1 and V is TRBV5-1; TRBD1 aligns across 7 bases. Trimming cost V 4 bases and J 2 bases; bases outside gene matches: 9. The CDR3 length is 16 residues. Germline V CDR1 and CDR2: SGHRS, YFSETQ. As DNA, the CDR3 is TGCGCCAGCAGCCGGTTCGGACAGGAGGCCTACAATGAGCAGTTCTTC. Amino acid sequence: CASSRFGQEAYNEQFF.

This clonotype was observed many times. The gene calls are TRBV12-3 or TRBV12-4 and TRBJ2-1; 13 positions match TRBD2. This CDR3 region has 15 residues. J was trimmed by 2 bases and V by 7 bases; bases with no gene match: 2. Here the CDR3 DNA reads TGTGCCAGCACGGGGACTAGCGGGACCTACAATGAGCAGTTCTTC. Translated, it gives CASTGTSGTYNEQFF.

This clonotype has just one count. This CDR3 is CASSRLGATSYNEQFF. The CDR3 coding sequence is TGTGCCAGCAGTCGTTTAGGGGCGACCTCCTACAATGAGCAGTTCTTC. The V call is TRBV7-2, the J call TRBJ2-1; possibly TRBD1 for D (5 bases). Germline V gene data show CDR1 as SGHTA and CDR2 as FQGNSA. V was cut by 6 bases and J by 0 bases, with 15 bases left in between. The CDR3 covers 16 residues.

There are many counts of this clonotype. CDR3 sequence (DNA): TGTGCCAGCAGTTTTCAAGGGACAATGTACGAGCAGTACTTC. Its translation: CASSFQGTMYEQYF. J is TRBJ2-7 and V is TRBV12-3 or TRBV12-4, with D maybe TRBD1 (6 bases). The ends were cut back, 3 bases at V and 4 bases at J, with 13 bases in the middle. This CDR3 comprises 14 residues.

In its sample, this clonotype was seen a few times. This sequence joins TRBV7-3 and TRBJ2-2; no reliable D call. Trimming removed 0 bases from V and 7 bases from J, with 6 bases in between. This CDR3 region has 13 residues. Germline V gene sequence: CDR1 SGHTA, CDR2 FQGTGA. CDR3 in DNA: TGTGCCAGCAGCTTAACGGGCAGCGGGGAGCTGTTTTTT. It specifies CASSLTGSGELFF.

This clonotype was found many times. The chain is built from TRBV6-1 and TRBJ2-7, with 8 bases that match TRBD1. Germline CDR1 MNHNS, CDR2 SASEGT. J lost 2 bases, V lost 5 bases, and 5 bases had no gene match. The CDR3 runs to 14 residues. Written as DNA, the CDR3 is TGTGCCAGCAGTCCGGGACAGGAACCCTACGAGCAGTACTTC. Translating it yields CASSPGQEPYEQYF.

This sequence joins TRBV28 and TRBJ1-5; D is unresolved. With 3 bases removed from V and 16 bases from J, the gap between germline ends came to 7 bases. Germline-derived CDR1 and CDR2 are MDHEN and SYDVKM. This CDR3 region has 9 residues. CDR3: CASSFPFHF. The DNA of the CDR3 is TGTGCCAGCAGTTTCCCGTTTCATTTT.

A few counts support this clonotype. This rearrangement joins TRBV20-1 to TRBJ1-4, with a possible D match to TRBD1 (5 bases). Trimming removed 3 bases at V and 4 bases at J, with 27 bases between. CDR1 and CDR2 from the germline V gene are DFQATT and SNEGSKA (reference sequence). The CDR3 has 19 residues. The CDR3 DNA follows: TGCAGTGCTAGTCCTTCCGGGGGGAGGGTGCGGTTTGGTAATGAAAAACTGTTTTTT. Its protein is CSASPSGGRVRFGNEKLFF.

The sample holds a few counts of this clonotype. The CDR3 DNA is TGTGCCAGCAGCGCGGGACAGGCAACTAATGAAAAACTGTTTTTT. Its protein product is CASSAGQATNEKLFF. The V gene is TRBV7-9, the J gene TRBJ1-4; TRBD1 aligns across 8 bases. This CDR3 has 15 residues. V shed 5 bases, J shed 0 bases, and the junction held 2 bases outside the gene matches. CDR1 SEHNR and CDR2 FQNEAQ come from the germline V gene (reference sequence).

Concerning this clonotype: The junction shows a germline mismatch at one end, possibly a read error. The chain carries TRBV28 and TRBJ2-3; 8 nucleotides agree with TRBD2. Germline V CDR1 and CDR2: MDHEN, SYDVKM. The CDR3 sequence is 9 residues long. CDR3 in amino acids: CASSNGTSF. CDR3 sequence (DNA): TGTGCCAGCAGTAACGGGACTAGTTTT.

The V gene is TRBV18, the J gene TRBJ2-3, with D possibly matching TRBD1 (5 bases). This CDR3 is built from 15 residues. Trimming left V 0 bases short and J 6 bases short, with 13 bases between. The germline V gene has CDR1 KGHSH and CDR2 LQKENI. The CDR3 DNA is TGTGCCAGCTCACCACCGAGCAGGGTGGATGATACGCAGTATTTT. This encodes CASSPPSRVDDTQYF.

The V and J genes are TRBV12-3 or TRBV12-4 and TRBJ2-6; unclear D gene. There are 16 residues in the CDR3. The V end was cut by 3 bases, the J end by 4 bases, with 13 bases between. For the CDR3, the DNA is TGTGCCAGCAGTTTTGCCTCCCCTCCCGGGGCCAACGTCCTGACTTTC. Encoded protein: CASSFASPPGANVLTF.

There are a few counts of this clonotype. The chain employs TRBV5-1 and TRBJ2-7; 7 nucleotides agree with TRBD1. The germline gives CDR1 SGHRS, CDR2 YFSETQ. With V trimmed by 4 bases and J by 5 bases, 9 bases remained unmatched. The CDR3 is 14 residues long. CDR3 region: CASSQGTVNHEQYF. The CDR3 DNA sequence: TGCGCCAGCAGCCAAGGGACAGTGAACCACGAGCAGTACTTC.

This clonotype has a count of ten or more. This sequence joins TRBV5-6 and TRBJ1-2; TRBD1 is a possible D gene (5 bases). CDR3 length: 16 residues. Between the trimmed V and J ends, which lost 4 bases and 4 bases, there was a span of 20 bases. Germline-derived CDR1 and CDR2 are SGHDT and YYEEEE. This CDR3 is CASSQGAGFRSYGYTF. Written as DNA, the CDR3 is TGTGCCAGCAGCCAAGGGGCCGGCTTCAGAAGCTATGGCTACACCTTC.

There are many counts of this clonotype. V is TRBV7-3 and J is TRBJ2-1; 8 nucleotides line up with TRBD1. This CDR3 has 17 residues. Germline lookup yields CDR1 SGHTA and CDR2 FQGTGA. After removal of 1 base from V and 1 base from J, the junction contained 6 bases not matched to a gene. CDR3 sequence reads: CASSLKGGQGSYNEQFF. CDR3 nucleotides: TGTGCCAGCAGCTTAAAAGGCGGACAGGGATCCTACAATGAGCAGTTCTTC.

The chain couples TRBV29-1 to TRBJ2-7, with 14 bases lining up with TRBD2. This CDR3 is 14 amino acids long. Germline CDR1 and CDR2: SQVTM and ANQGSEA. Trimming removed 6 bases from V and 4 bases from J; junction bases left unmatched: 5. The CDR3 loop is CSVRGTSGSYEQYF. The CDR3, as DNA: TGCAGCGTCCGAGGGACTAGCGGGAGTTACGAGCAGTACTTC.

This clonotype has at least ten counts. The chain employs TRBV14 and TRBJ2-7; the D gene is possibly TRBD2 (5 bases). The CDR3 loop spans 15 amino acids. Germline CDR1 and CDR2: SGHDN and FVKESK. V lost 0 bases, J lost 6 bases, and 15 bases lay in between. The CDR3 DNA reads TGTGCCAGCAGCCAAGATCGGGGAAGACATAGCGAGCAGTACTTC. Its protein product is CASSQDRGRHSEQYF.

This clonotype was seen at least ten times. The J gene is TRBJ2-7, the V gene TRBV7-3; 7 nucleotides agree with TRBD2. The CDR3 has 15 residues. Germline lookup yields CDR1 SGHTA and CDR2 FQGTGA. V shed 4 bases and J 3 bases; nucleotides not matched to a gene: 9. CDR3 DNA: TGTGCCAGCAGCTCCGGCGGGAGTAAAAGCTACGAGCAGTACTTC. Its protein product is CASSSGGSKSYEQYF.